The rows below give T cell receptor beta chains drawn from one sample of a study of blood T cell repertoires in COVID-19. The data were produced by immunoSEQ multiplex PCR, yet TCRdb's version contains in-frame clones alone and is incomplete. The repertoire consists of tens of thousands of clones, with about nine tenths occurring once and the leading ten covering about 2%. Sequenced input: peripheral blood. The receptor set was obtained from a middle-aged man with acute or convalescent COVID-19. Both conserved end residues are part of each CDR3. D genes are given only for firm matches. Size is omitted from some rows. Given values are once, few, many or a class for expanded clones.

TRBV24-1	-	-	TRBJ2-2	TGTGCCACCAGTGATCCACAGCAAAACACCGGGGAGCTGTTTTTT	CATSDPQQNTGELFF
TRBV27	-	-	TRBJ2-5	TGTGCCAGCCTGCGAGGGCCAGGGGGGTCCCAGTACTTC	CASLRGPGGSQYF
TRBV14	few	TRBD1	TRBJ2-5	TGTGCCAGCAGCCAATTGTACGGACAGGGGGATCCGGAGACCCAGTACTTC	CASSQLYGQGDPETQYF
TRBV4-2	once	TRBD2	TRBJ2-1	TGTGCCAGCAGCCACTTAGCGGGAGTGGGGAATGAGCAGTTCTTC	CASSHLAGVGNEQFF
TRBV3-1/TRBV3-2	-	TRBD1	TRBJ1-6	TGTGCCAGCAGCTCATGGACAGGGGGGCCTCCCGATTCACCCCTCCACTTT	CASSSWTGGPPDSPLHF
TRBV7-9	-	-	TRBJ2-5	TGTGCCAGCAGCCCTCTAGAGACCCAGTACTTC	CASSPLETQYF
TRBV5-1	-	-	TRBJ1-2	TGCGCCAGCAGCCCGGACAGTTACAGTGGCTACACCTTC	CASSPDSYSGYTF
TRBV19	-	TRBD2	TRBJ2-2	TGTGCCAGTAGTATGGGGGTAGCGGGGGCGGCCGGGGAGCTGTTTTTT	CASSMGVAGAAGELFF
TRBV6-5	-	-	TRBJ1-1	TGTGCCAGCAGTCCCGTAGGACAGCCAACCGCTGAAGCTTTCTTT	CASSPVGQPTAEAFF
TRBV10-3	-	-	TRBJ2-7	TGTGCCATCAGTGAGTCCGGGGAGGACTACGAGCAGTACTTC	CAISESGEDYEQYF
TRBV5-8	-	TRBD1	TRBJ1-5	TGTGCCAGCAGCTTTTTGGCAGGGGGCGCAAGGGGAAATCAGCCCCAGCATTTT	CASSFLAGGARGNQPQHF
TRBV4-1	few	-	TRBJ1-1	TGCGCCAGCAGCCAAGGATTCCGGGCCTCAGGGGTCTTCTTT	CASSQGFRASGVFF
TRBV5-1	-	-	TRBJ2-2	TGCGCCAGCAGTCATCCGGGACTGAGAAACACCGGGGAGCTGTTTTTT	CASSHPGLRNTGELFF
TRBV30	-	-	TRBJ1-6	TGTGCCTGGACCTCCCTCGAGTATAATTCACCCCTCCACTTT	CAWTSLEYNSPLHF
TRBV7-9	-	-	TRBJ2-2	TGTGCCAGCAGCGCTTCTCGGTCCGGGGAGCTGTTTTTT	CASSASRSGELFF
TRBV12-2	-	-	TRBJ2-7	TGTGCAAGTCGCCCCCTCGAGCAGTACTTC	CASRPLEQYF
TRBV3-1/TRBV3-2	-	TRBD2	TRBJ2-1	TGTGCCAGCAGCCAAGATCGGCTAGCGGGAACCAATGAGCAGTTCTTC	CASSQDRLAGTNEQFF
TRBV28	-	-	TRBJ1-5	TGTGCCAGCAGTTCACAGAATCAGCCCCAGCATTTT	CASSSQNQPQHF
TRBV7-2	-	-	TRBJ2-1	TGTGCCAGCAGCTTTCGGACGGGGTTGGACAATGAGCAGTTCTTC	CASSFRTGLDNEQFF
TRBV7-2	-	-	TRBJ1-2	TGTGCCAGCAGCACCTCACAGGGCCCTCTCAATGGCTACACCTTC	CASSTSQGPLNGYTF
TRBV9	-	-	TRBJ2-7	TGTGCCAGCAGCGTAGGCACAGGGATCTACGAGCAGTACTTC	CASSVGTGIYEQYF
TRBV4-1	-	TRBD1	TRBJ1-6	TGCGCCAGCAGCCAAGTTTACAGGGGGCGGTCTAGCTCCTATAATTCACCCCTCCACTTT	CASSQVYRGRSSSYNSPLHF
TRBV12-5	-	TRBD1	TRBJ2-5	TGTGCTAGTGGCCGCGGACAGGGGGCAGAGACCCAGTACTTC	CASGRGQGAETQYF
TRBV7-9	-	-	TRBJ1-3	TGTGCCAGCAGCGCAAGACAGAGCTCTGGAAACACCATATATTTT	CASSARQSSGNTIYF
TRBV7-3	-	TRBD1	TRBJ2-1	TGTGCCAGCAGCTTAAGAACAGGGGGAAACGATGAGCAGTTCTTC	CASSLRTGGNDEQFF
TRBV2	-	-	TRBJ1-2	TGTGCCAGCCAGGGTGGGGATAACTATGGCTACACCTTC	CASQGGDNYGYTF
TRBV7-3	-	TRBD2	TRBJ2-3	TGTGCCAGCAGCCTTAGCGAGATGGGGACTAGCGGGAGGCCCGAAGATACGCAGTATTTT	CASSLSEMGTSGRPEDTQYF
TRBV4-3	-	TRBD1	TRBJ2-2	TGCGCCAGCAGCCAAGAGGGGACAGGGCACACCGGGGAGCTGTTTTTT	CASSQEGTGHTGELFF
TRBV2	-	-	TRBJ1-5	TGTGCCAGCAGGGCCCAGGGTGTAAGCAATCAGCCCCAGCATTTT	CASRAQGVSNQPQHF
TRBV4-2	-	-	TRBJ2-5	TGTGCCAGCAGCCCTACAGGGTCCCCAACCCAAGAGACCCAGTACTTC	CASSPTGSPTQETQYF
TRBV30	-	-	TRBJ2-2	TGTGCCTGGAAGGGGGGGTGGAGCACCGGGGAGCTGTTTTTT	CAWKGGWSTGELFF
TRBV6-5	-	-	TRBJ1-1	TGTGCCAGCAGTTACTCGGCAGGGTTGAACACTGAAGCTTTCTTT	CASSYSAGLNTEAFF
TRBV4-1	-	TRBD1	TRBJ2-1	TGCGCCAGCAGCCATCTTCCGGGACAGGCTAGGGTGAATGAGCAGTTCTTC	CASSHLPGQARVNEQFF
TRBV4-1	once	-	TRBJ1-1	TGCGCCAGCAGCCCCATTGGATCCGGGGGCACTGAAGCTTTCTTT	CASSPIGSGGTEAFF
TRBV19	-	TRBD2	TRBJ2-7	TGTGCCAGTAGTAGACTAGCGGGAGGTACGTACGAGCAGTACTTC	CASSRLAGGTYEQYF
TRBV27	-	-	TRBJ2-3	TGTGCCAGCTTCTCGCCCGGAGTAGCTGGTACGCAGTATTTT	CASFSPGVAGTQYF
TRBV24-1	-	-	TRBJ2-3	TGTGCCACCAGGGACAGCAATACGCAGTATTTT	CATRDSNTQYF
TRBV11-2	-	TRBD1	TRBJ1-1	TGTGCCAGCAGCCTCGACAGGGACACTGAAGCTTTCTTT	CASSLDRDTEAFF
TRBV11-2	-	-	TRBJ1-6	TGTGCCAGCAGCTTATTTGGCATAAATTCACCCCTCCACTTT	CASSLFGINSPLHF
TRBV6-1	once	-	TRBJ1-2	TGTGCCAGCAGTGAAAGGACAGAATATGGCTACACCTTC	CASSERTEYGYTF
TRBV9	-	-	TRBJ2-3	TGTGCCAGCAGCGTAGGGACTAGCACAGATACGCAGTATTTT	CASSVGTSTDTQYF
TRBV19	once	TRBD1	TRBJ1-5	TGTGCCAGTAGTATAAGTTTCTCGCTACAGGGGGCCCTCCAGCCCCAGCATTTT	CASSISFSLQGALQPQHF
TRBV30	-	-	TRBJ1-5	TGTGCCTGGAGTGACAAGTACAATCAGCCCCAGCATTTT	CAWSDKYNQPQHF
TRBV6-5	few	TRBD1	TRBJ2-1	TGTGCCAGCAGCCTCACTTACAGGGGAGTGGGTGAGCAGTTCTTC	CASSLTYRGVGEQFF
TRBV6-6	-	-	TRBJ2-3	TGTGCCAGCAGTACACAGTTCAGCACAGATACGCAGTATTTT	CASSTQFSTDTQYF
TRBV5-5	-	-	TRBJ2-2	TGTGCCAGCAGCCCGGACGGACTGAACACCGGGGAGCTGTTTTTT	CASSPDGLNTGELFF